This TCR beta chain was observed in a study of blood T cell repertoires in COVID-19. Study as a whole: PBMCs, B-cell-depleted T cells, or T cells were the source of the cDNA or gDNA that made up the material.

Trimming removed 5 bases from V and 4 bases from J; junction bases left unmatched: 5. The CDR3 is 15 residues long. CDR1 and CDR2 (germline): SGHTS, YDEGEE. Clones were read by immunoSEQ multiplex PCR, and TCRdb kept only the in-frame ones, dropping some. The sample has fewer than 100,000 clones; less than 85% are singletons. The receptor comes from a woman aged 70-85 years with acute or convalescent COVID-19. The J gene is TRBJ2-2, the V gene TRBV5-8, with 10 bases that match TRBD2. The sample consisted of peripheral blood. CDR3 DNA: TGTGCCAGCAGGACTAGCGGGCTGGGCACCGGGGAGCTGTTTTTT. Protein sequence: CASRTSGLGTGELFF.